Sequencing of this TCR beta chain was carried out in a study of OX40 agonist ivuxolimab in advanced cancers. Study context: Hepatocellular carcinoma, melanoma, renal cell or head and neck cancer was diagnosed in the dose-escalation patients. Partial responses were achieved by three patients: one hepatocellular carcinoma, two cutaneous melanoma.

Excluded were patients having autoimmune disease history or systemic immunosuppression. The repertoire was sequenced with immunoSEQ multiplex PCR; TCRdb's copy has only in-frame clones and lacks some. The table shows 55,000 to 90,000 clones, with around 83% occurring only once. Trimming took off 3 bases at V and 3 bases at J, with 29 bases between the two ends. Germline CDR1 and CDR2: SGHDN and FVKESK. This CDR3 has 20 residues. The chain recombines TRBV14 with TRBJ2-5; no clear D gene. The receptor comes from an adult with an advanced solid tumor such as melanoma, head and neck, liver or kidney cancer. The material was CD4+ or CD8+ T cells sorted from blood, obtained in a trial of the OX40 agonist ivuxolimab. The CDR3 nucleotides are TGTGCCAGCAGCCAGGCTCCCTCTCTTTGGACCCCAACCAATAAAGAGACCCAGTACTTC. Amino acids: CASSQAPSLWTPTNKETQYF.